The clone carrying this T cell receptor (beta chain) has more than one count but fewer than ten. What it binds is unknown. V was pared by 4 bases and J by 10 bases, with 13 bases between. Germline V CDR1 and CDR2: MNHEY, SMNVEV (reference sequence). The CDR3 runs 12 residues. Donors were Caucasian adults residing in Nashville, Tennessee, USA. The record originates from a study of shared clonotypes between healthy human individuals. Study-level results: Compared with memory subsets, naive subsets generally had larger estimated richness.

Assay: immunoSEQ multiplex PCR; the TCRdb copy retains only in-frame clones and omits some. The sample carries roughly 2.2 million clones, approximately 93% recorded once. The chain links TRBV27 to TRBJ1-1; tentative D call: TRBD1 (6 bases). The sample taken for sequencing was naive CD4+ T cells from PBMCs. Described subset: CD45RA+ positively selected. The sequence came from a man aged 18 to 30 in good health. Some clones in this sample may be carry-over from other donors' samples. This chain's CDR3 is CASSSPYRVAFF. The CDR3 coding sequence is TGTGCCAGCAGTTCTCCCTACAGGGTAGCTTTCTTT.